What follows are 12 T cell receptor beta chains derived from one specimen sequenced in a study of T cells in Graves' hyperthyroidism and ophthalmopathy. What was amplified from RNA transcripts were TCR beta CDR3 regions. HTBI primers were the set used in a first-round RT-PCR of the TCR CDR3. MiXCR was run by TCRdb on the multiplex PCR reads, yielding one entry per CDR3 protein. The sample yields approximately 610,000 distinct CDR3 sequences, approximately 15% seen once. The sequenced sample was blood. The receptors here all came from a middle-aged woman with Graves' ophthalmopathy.

This clonotype showed up many times. The chain combines TRBV7-6 with TRBJ1-3; D is undetermined. The CDR3 is 15 residues long. V was clipped by 3 bases and J by 0 bases, with 9 bases between them. The germline V gene has CDR1 SGHVS and CDR2 FNYEAQ. The CDR3 bases are TGTGCCAGCAGCTTCGGCCAGAGCTCTGGAAACACCATATATTTT. This translates into CASSFGQSSGNTIYF.

There are many counts of this clonotype. The genes are TRBV20-1 and TRBJ2-7, with D perhaps TRBD1 (6 bases). V dropped 5 bases and J dropped 7 bases, with 18 bases sitting between them. The CDR3 consists of 13 residues. CDR1 is DFQATT and CDR2 is SNEGSKA in the germline V gene (reference sequence). This chain's CDR3 is CSAFNVDRTEQYF. CDR3 sequence (DNA): TGCAGTGCTTTTAATGTTGACAGGACGGAGCAGTACTTC.

This clonotype was counted only a few times. Sequence at one end of the junction differs from germline and may be a read error. The chain is built from TRBV19 and TRBJ1-5; D is perhaps TRBD1 (6 bases). The CDR3 is 16 residues long. Germline CDR1 is LNHDA and CDR2 is SQIVND (reference sequence). In DNA form, the CDR3 reads TGTGCCAGTAGTGGGAGGGGGGGAATAAGCGACCAGCCCCAGCGTTTT. This sequence encodes CASSGRGGISDQPQRF.

This chain uses TRBV10-3 with TRBJ2-6; TRBD2 matches 7 bases. Germline CDR1 is ENHRY and CDR2 is SYGVKD. This CDR3 is built from 16 residues. The ends lost 0 bases at V and 8 bases at J; junction bases unmatched: 7. Here the CDR3 reads CAISESRGGDPNVLTF. DNA for the CDR3: TGTGCCATCAGTGAGTCGAGGGGAGGGGACCCCAACGTCCTGACTTTC.

On this clonotype itself: The conserved closing phenylalanine or tryptophan is absent in this CDR3, likely reflecting a read error. The CDR3 DNA is TGTGCCAGCAGCCAGGTGGGCTATGGCTACACCCTC. It codes for CASSQVGYGYTL. This chain connects TRBV28 to TRBJ1-2; no clear D gene. The CDR3 has 12 residues. Looked up from germline, CDR1 is MDHEN and CDR2 is SYDVKM. The germline V and J ends were trimmed by 6 bases and 4 bases, with 9 bases remaining between them.

This chain connects TRBV28 to TRBJ2-5; 7 positions match TRBD1. The germline CDR1 and CDR2 sequences are MDHEN and SYDVKM. Unmatched junction bases numbered 10, after V lost 7 bases and J lost 5 bases. This CDR3 has 14 amino acids. CDR3 amino acids: CASNVDRVGETQYF. The CDR3 DNA reads as TGTGCCAGCAACGTCGACAGGGTGGGCGAGACCCAGTACTTC.

This clonotype was observed a handful of times. The chain uses TRBV20-1 and TRBJ1-1, with TRBD1 matching over 12 bases. Trimming at V came to 3 bases and at J to 4 bases, leaving 9 bases not matched to a gene. The V gene's germline CDR1 is DFQATT and CDR2 SNEGSKA (reference sequence). The CDR3 spans 16 residues. CDR3 protein: CSASPGTGGYSTEAFF. CDR3 nucleotides: TGCAGTGCTAGTCCCGGGACAGGGGGCTATAGCACTGAAGCTTTCTTT.

The chain couples TRBV15 to TRBJ1-5, with D possibly matching TRBD1 (5 bases). The CDR3 covers 15 residues. Germline V CDR1 and CDR2: LNHNV, YYDKDF (reference sequence). Trimming removed 0 bases at V and 9 bases at J, with 15 bases between. CDR3 protein: CATSRDLGQGRPQHF. CDR3 bases: TGTGCCACCAGCAGAGATCTGGGGCAGGGACGGCCCCAGCATTTT.

The sample holds many counts of this clonotype. The rearrangement joins TRBV11-2 to TRBJ1-2, with D possibly matching TRBD1 (6 bases). Germline V gene lookup returns CDR1 SGHAT and CDR2 FQNNGV. The CDR3 spans 14 residues. Trimming stripped 1 base from V and 6 bases from J, with 12 bases between. The CDR3: CASSLGFQGNGYTF. The DNA for the CDR3 is TGTGCCAGCAGCTTAGGTTTTCAGGGGAATGGCTACACCTTC.

The sample holds many counts of this clonotype. This chain links TRBV6-2 or TRBV6-3 with TRBJ1-1, with D possibly TRBD1 on 6 matching bases. CDR1 is MNHEY and CDR2 is SVGEGT in the germline V gene. Trimming shortened V by 0 bases and J by 0 bases, and 11 bases separated the two germline ends. This CDR3 region has 16 residues. CDR3 nucleotides: TGTGCCAGCAGTTACTCTCGACAGGCTATGAACACTGAAGCTTTCTTT. Its protein product is CASSYSRQAMNTEAFF.

This clonotype was seen ten or more times. The chain links TRBV9 to TRBJ1-3; D is perhaps TRBD1 (6 bases). The V gene lost 5 bases and the J gene lost 4 bases, with 22 bases spanning the gap. Germline CDR1 is SGDLS and CDR2 is YYNGEE. This CDR3 is built from 17 residues. CDR3 DNA sequence: TGTGCCAGCAGTCGACAGGTTTTGCCCTATCCAGGAAACACCATATATTTT. It translates to CASSRQVLPYPGNTIYF. Supplemented by reference TRBV9 and TRBJ1-3, the full variable domain reads DSGVTQTPKHLITATGQRVTLRCSPRSGDLSVYWYQQSLDQGLQFLIQYYNGEERAKGNILERFSAQQFPDLHSELNLSSLELGDSALYFCASSRQVLPYPGNTIYFGEGSWLTVV.

This clonotype was seen repeatedly, ten times or more. The chain is built from TRBV24-1 and TRBJ2-5; either TRBD1 or TRBD2 may supply D (5 bases each). The V and J ends lost 4 bases and 2 bases respectively, with 13 bases between them. The CDR3 is 15 amino acids. The germline CDR1 and CDR2 sequences are KGHDR and SFDVKD. DNA of the CDR3: TGTGCCACCAGTGACCCCGATGGGGGACAAGAGACCCAGTACTTC. Protein sequence: CATSDPDGGQETQYF.